This TCR beta chain was obtained from a study of OX40 agonist ivuxolimab in advanced cancers. Findings of the study overall: CD4+ and CD8+ T cells in blood underwent clonal expansion by week 6 at 0.1 to 3.0 mg/kg.

On this clone: As yet, its antigen is unknown.

Autoimmune disease history or systemic immunosuppression disqualified patients. Sequencing used immunoSEQ multiplex PCR; TCRdb keeps in-frame clones, though not all of them. This table has 55,000 to 70,000 clones, about 86% appearing once. The sequencing used CD4+ or CD8+ T cells sorted from blood, collected in a trial of the OX40 agonist ivuxolimab. This TCR came from an adult with an advanced solid tumor such as melanoma, head and neck, liver or kidney cancer.

The CDR3 region has the DNA TGTGCCACCAGCAGAGTATCACTAGCGGGCTACAATGAGCAGTTCTTC. This sequence encodes CATSRVSLAGYNEQFF. The genes are TRBV15 and TRBJ2-1; the match to TRBD2 covers 9 bases. The CDR3 contains 16 residues. The ends lost 1 base at V and 3 bases at J; junction bases unmatched: 4. CDR1 is LNHNV and CDR2 is YYDKDF in the germline V gene (reference sequence). Variable domain in full (rest from reference TRBV15 and TRBJ2-1): DAMVIQNPRYQVTQFGKPVTLSCSQTLNHNVMYWYQQKSSQAPKLLFHYYDKDFNNEADTPDNFQSRRPNTSFCFLDIRSPGLGDTAMYLCATSRVSLAGYNEQFFGPGTRLTVL.